The 5 T cell receptor beta chains below come from one sample, sequenced in a study of T cell responses to AZD1222 COVID-19 vaccine. The table came from immunoSEQ multiplex PCR; TCRdb's copy has only in-frame clones and leaves some out. This table holds roughly 200,000 clones, around 88% found once. Sequenced material: peripheral blood, taken on day 0 of AZD1222 vaccination. The receptors were sampled from an adult in good health.

The sample holds a few counts of this clone. The rearrangement links TRBV3-1 (or the pseudogene TRBV3-2) to TRBJ1-5; D remains unclear. The CDR3 length is 17 residues. Germline V CDR1 and CDR2: LGHDT, YNNKEL (reference sequence). Between the trimmed V and J ends, which lost 0 bases and 0 bases, there was a span of 12 bases. CDR3 bases: TGTGCCAGCAGCCAAGATTCAACGGGCTATAGCAATCAGCCCCAGCATTTT. The encoded protein is CASSQDSTGYSNQPQHF.

The rearrangement links TRBV16 to TRBJ1-1, with D unclear. Germline V gene sequence: CDR1 KGHSY, CDR2 FQNENV. The V end lost 6 bases, the J end lost 8 bases, and 10 bases lay between the germline ends. There are 11 residues in the CDR3. This chain's CDR3 is CASSPGGEAFF. CDR3 sequence (DNA): TGTGCCAGCAGTCCGGGAGGCGAAGCTTTCTTT.

The chain has TRBV19 and TRBJ2-1, with D perhaps matching TRBD1 (7 bases). Germline V CDR1 and CDR2: LNHDA, SQIVND (reference sequence). The CDR3 loop spans 17 amino acids. V was cut by 6 bases and J by 4 bases, with 22 bases left in between. This CDR3 reads CASSQPARQGGYNEQFF. The CDR3 nucleotides are TGTGCCAGTAGCCAACCCGCCCGACAGGGAGGATACAATGAGCAGTTCTTC. Drawing the rest from reference TRBV19 and TRBJ2-1, the complete variable domain is DGGITQSPKYLFRKEGQNVTLSCEQNLNHDAMYWYRQDPGQGLRLIYYSQIVNDFQKGDIAEGYSVSREKKESFPLTVTSAQKNPTAFYLCASSQPARQGGYNEQFFGPGTRLTVL.

The chain employs TRBV6-1 and TRBJ2-1; TRBD2 might be the D (6 bases). The CDR3 runs to 17 residues. V was clipped by 2 bases and J by 1 base, with 15 bases between them. The germline V gene encodes CDR1 MNHNS and CDR2 SASEGT. DNA of the CDR3: TGTGCCAGCAGTGAACCACTGAGTGGGGGGTCCTACAATGAGCAGTTCTTC. It translates to CASSEPLSGGSYNEQFF.

This clone has just one count. The chain employs TRBV19 and TRBJ2-7; D tentatively fits TRBD1 or TRBD2 (5 bases each). V dropped 5 bases and J dropped 0 bases, with 14 bases sitting between them. CDR1 is LNHDA and CDR2 is SQIVND in the germline V gene (reference sequence). This CDR3 is 15 amino acids long. The CDR3 DNA is TGTGCCAGTAGTCTAACCTTGGGACCCTCCTACGAGCAGTACTTC. Amino acid sequence: CASSLTLGPSYEQYF. Based on the CDR3 plus reference TRBV19 and TRBJ2-7, the full variable domain is DGGITQSPKYLFRKEGQNVTLSCEQNLNHDAMYWYRQDPGQGLRLIYYSQIVNDFQKGDIAEGYSVSREKKESFPLTVTSAQKNPTAFYLCASSLTLGPSYEQYFGPGTRLTVT.